These 24 T cell receptor beta chains share one sample of origin, sequenced in a study of monozygotic twins with inflammatory bowel disease. TCRdb derives one entry per CDR3 protein from the 5' RACE reads, leaving out DNA. Its listing shows over 100,000 distinct CDR3 sequences. The specimen was blood. These receptors all stem from a human donor with ulcerative colitis or Crohn's disease, or a healthy co-twin of an affected twin (not recorded which).

This chain joins TRBV9 and TRBJ1-4; as DNA is missing, the TRBD1 call by TCRdb cannot be tested. Germline V CDR1 and CDR2: SGDLS, YYNGEE. The CDR3 runs 14 residues. The CDR3 spells CASSAGQGREKLFF.

V is TRBV24-1 and J is TRBJ1-2; TCRdb gives TRBD1 as the D gene, but with no DNA this cannot be confirmed. The CDR3 has 17 amino acids. The germline CDR1 and CDR2 sequences are KGHDR and SFDVKD. This chain's CDR3 is CATSEPTGTRNNYGYTF.

The chain carries TRBV27 and TRBJ2-1; TCRdb indicates TRBD2, and absent DNA this call remains unverified. CDR3 length: 19 amino acids. The germline CDR1 and CDR2 sequences are MNHEY and SMNVEV (reference sequence). CDR3 amino acids: CASSLVVALTSGRYNEQFF.

The chain carries TRBV29-1 and TRBJ1-1. Germline V lookup: CDR1 SQVTM, CDR2 ANQGSEA. The CDR3 has 12 residues. The CDR3 is CSPARRNTEAFF.

The chain joins TRBV20-1 to TRBJ1-6; no DNA is available, so the TRBD1 call from TCRdb remains unchecked. The CDR3 runs to 18 residues. CDR1 is DFQATT and CDR2 is SNEGSKA in the germline V gene (reference sequence). CDR3 sequence: CSAYNWDRRNSYNSPLHF.

The V and J genes are TRBV7-2 and TRBJ2-7. This CDR3 contains 13 residues. CDR1 is SGHTA and CDR2 is FQGNSA in the germline V gene. The CDR3 is CASSLALATEQYF. Filled out from reference TRBV7-2 and TRBJ2-7, the complete variable domain reads GAGVSQSPSNKVTEKGKDVELRCDPISGHTALYWYRQSLGQGLEFLIYFQGNSAPDKSGLPSDRFSAERTGGSVSTLTIQRTQQEDSAVYLCASSLALATEQYFGPGTRLTVT.

The CDR3 is CASSLGGLALTTGELFF. The rearrangement uses TRBV5-1 and TRBJ2-2; absent DNA, TCRdb's TRBD2 call cannot be checked. Looked up from germline, CDR1 is SGHRS and CDR2 is YFSETQ. The CDR3 has 17 residues.

V usage is TRBV2 and J usage is TRBJ2-2. The germline V gene encodes CDR1 SNHLY and CDR2 FYNNEI. The CDR3 consists of 13 residues. Here the CDR3 reads CASSETVSGELFF. Variable domain in full (rest from reference TRBV2 and TRBJ2-2): EPEVTQTPSHQVTQMGQEVILRCVPISNHLYFYWYRQILGQKVEFLVSFYNNEISEKSEIFDDQFSVERPDGSNFTLKIRSTKLEDSAMYFCASSETVSGELFFGEGSRLTVL.

The chain carries TRBV7-8 and TRBJ1-5. This CDR3 spans 12 amino acids. CDR1 is SGHVS and CDR2 is FQNEAQ in the germline V gene. This CDR3 reads CASSLEGQPQHF.

The chain joins TRBV5-1 to TRBJ2-5; TCRdb's assignment of TRBD2 cannot be checked, as there is no DNA. CDR3 length: 15 residues. Germline V gene lookup returns CDR1 SGHRS and CDR2 YFSETQ. The chain's CDR3 is CASSLLGTSSPSWYF.

The chain joins TRBV12-3 or TRBV12-4 to TRBJ1-4; the D call from TCRdb, TRBD1, cannot be confirmed without DNA. There are 15 residues in the CDR3. CDR3: CASRYAGTDNEKLFF.

V usage is TRBV7-9 and J usage is TRBJ1-2. The CDR3 length is 14 residues. The V gene's germline CDR1 is SEHNR and CDR2 FQNEAQ (reference sequence). The CDR3 sequence is CASSLSAGDYGYTF.

The rearrangement links TRBV11-2 to TRBJ2-1. CDR1 and CDR2 from the germline V gene are SGHAT and FQNNGV. CDR3 size: 12 residues. CDR3 protein: CASSRSRGGQFF.

The rearrangement uses TRBV7-9 and TRBJ2-5. The CDR3 length is 17 residues. Germline-derived CDR1 and CDR2 are SEHNR and FQNEAQ (reference sequence). CDR3 sequence reads: CASSPSSRLHSEETQYF.

V usage is TRBV20-1 and J usage is TRBJ2-5; TCRdb names TRBD2, which stays unverified in the absence of DNA. CDR1 and CDR2 (germline): DFQATT, SNEGSKA (reference sequence). The CDR3 extends over 18 amino acids. The CDR3 loop reads CSARDLSRGSLPPKTQYF.

The chain has TRBV24-1 and TRBJ1-1; TCRdb's D gene call, TRBD1, goes unchecked for lack of DNA. Germline assignment: CDR1 KGHDR and CDR2 SFDVKD. There are 15 residues in the CDR3. CDR3 sequence: CATSDSGQGQAEAFF.

The chain uses TRBV12-3 or TRBV12-4 and TRBJ2-7; TCRdb lists TRBD1, though no DNA is available to test this call. This CDR3 has 13 residues. The CDR3 here is CASSFRGPYEQYF.

The CDR3: CASSSTGGNSPLHF. V gene TRBV12-3 or TRBV12-4 combines with J gene TRBJ1-6; TCRdb's D gene call, TRBD1, goes unchecked for lack of DNA. This CDR3 contains 14 residues.

The chain carries TRBV27 and TRBJ2-7; TCRdb returns TRBD1, unconfirmable since there is no DNA. Germline V gene data show CDR1 as MNHEY and CDR2 as SMNVEV (reference sequence). The CDR3 runs to 13 residues. CDR3 loop: CASGPGGTYEQYF.

The rearrangement uses TRBV24-1 and TRBJ2-5; the TCRdb call, TRBD2, lacks DNA for checking. The CDR3 is made up of 16 amino acids. Germline V lookup: CDR1 KGHDR, CDR2 SFDVKD. The CDR3 sequence: CATSDFSQRGVETQYF.

J is TRBJ1-6 and V is TRBV5-1; lacking DNA, the TRBD1 call made by TCRdb goes unchecked. This CDR3 contains 18 residues. Germline V gives CDR1 SGHRS, CDR2 YFSETQ. The CDR3 is CASSPRTGSNSYNSPLHF.

This sequence joins TRBV25-1 and TRBJ2-3; TCRdb picks TRBD1, but there is no DNA to check that call. Germline V gene data show CDR1 as MGHDK and CDR2 as SYGVNS. This CDR3 has 16 residues. This chain's CDR3 is CASSEYGGGTTDTQYF.

This chain uses TRBV7-2 with TRBJ2-1; the TRBD1 assignment by TCRdb is unverifiable without DNA. Looked up from germline, CDR1 is SGHTA and CDR2 is FQGNSA. The CDR3 runs to 13 residues. CDR3 amino acids: CASSSRPYNEQFF.

The chain joins TRBV29-1 to TRBJ2-5; TCRdb selects TRBD1, and the lack of DNA leaves this call unchecked. CDR3 length: 14 amino acids. Germline loops: CDR1 SQVTM, CDR2 ANQGSEA. The CDR3 here is CSASGTEKQETQYF.